These T cell receptor beta chains were read from a single sample in a study of T cell responses to AZD1222 COVID-19 vaccine. Libraries were prepared by immunoSEQ multiplex PCR; TCRdb keeps only in-frame clonotypes and omits some of them. Here the sample spans around 84,000 clones, 70% to 90% being singletons. The sample consisted of peripheral blood, taken on day 0 of AZD1222 vaccination. All receptors derive from an adult in good health. Each CDR3 is given with its conserved first and last residue. A D gene is named only where the DNA matches it firmly. Clone sizes are given selectively: once, few, many, or a class where the clone is expanded.

V: TRBV10-3; J: TRBJ2-1; size: NA; D: TRBD2; CDR3: CAISSGLSYNEQFF; DNA: TGTGCCATCAGCTCGGGACTAAGCTACAATGAGCAGTTCTTC
V: TRBV3-1/TRBV3-2; J: TRBJ2-1; size: NA; D: TRBD1; CDR3: CASSWGRGHNEQFF; DNA: TGTGCCAGCAGCTGGGGCAGGGGGCATAATGAGCAGTTCTTC
V: TRBV18; J: TRBJ2-2; size: NA; D: TRBD1; CDR3: CASSPDRAGTGELFF; DNA: TGTGCCAGCTCTCCCGACAGGGCGGGCACCGGGGAGCTGTTTTTT
V: TRBV27; J: TRBJ1-2; size: NA; D: TRBD1; CDR3: CASSPGTGGISDGYTF; DNA: TGTGCCAGCAGCCCAGGGACAGGGGGCATTAGCGATGGCTACACCTTC
V: TRBV4-1; J: TRBJ2-5; size: NA; D: NA; CDR3: CASSQDHQAHQETQYF; DNA: TGCGCCAGCAGCCAAGATCACCAGGCCCATCAAGAGACCCAGTACTTC
V: TRBV29-1; J: TRBJ2-5; size: NA; D: NA; CDR3: CSVELAQETQYF; DNA: TGCAGCGTTGAGCTAGCTCAAGAGACCCAGTACTTC
V: TRBV7-9; J: TRBJ1-2; size: NA; D: NA; CDR3: CASSLLLSQDSNYGYTF; DNA: TGTGCCAGCAGCTTATTATTGTCACAGGACTCTAACTATGGCTACACCTTC
V: TRBV11-2; J: TRBJ1-4; size: NA; D: NA; CDR3: CASSLNGLEKLFF; DNA: TGTGCCAGCAGCTTAAACGGTCTGGAAAAACTGTTTTTT
V: TRBV7-9; J: TRBJ1-2; size: NA; D: NA; CDR3: CASSRGGGYTF; DNA: TGTGCCAGCAGCCGAGGGGGTGGCTACACCTTC
V: TRBV7-2; J: TRBJ1-3; size: NA; D: NA; CDR3: CASSPPVEDTIYF; DNA: TGTGCCAGCAGCCCCCCCGTTGAGGACACCATATATTTT
V: TRBV5-1; J: TRBJ1-6; size: NA; D: NA; CDR3: CASSLPDGESNSPLHF; DNA: TGCGCCAGCAGCTTACCCGACGGAGAGTCTAATTCACCCCTCCACTTT
V: TRBV30; J: TRBJ2-1; size: NA; D: NA; CDR3: CAWSVYGSHGEQFF; DNA: TGTGCCTGGAGTGTATACGGGAGTCATGGAGAGCAGTTCTTC
V: TRBV10-1; J: TRBJ2-1; size: once; D: TRBD2; CDR3: CASSESGLAGNNEQFF; DNA: TGCGCCAGCAGTGAGTCGGGACTAGCGGGAAACAATGAGCAGTTCTTC
V: TRBV14; J: TRBJ1-4; size: NA; D: NA; CDR3: CASSQNLRGLSPDEKLFF; DNA: TGTGCCAGCAGCCAAAATCTCAGGGGCTTGTCCCCAGATGAAAAACTGTTTTTT
V: TRBV19; J: TRBJ1-1; size: NA; D: NA; CDR3: CASTQGTVSTEAFF; DNA: TGTGCCAGTACCCAAGGGACCGTGAGCACTGAAGCTTTCTTT
V: TRBV25-1; J: TRBJ1-1; size: once; D: NA; CDR3: CASRVATEAFF; DNA: TGTGCCAGCAGGGTGGCCACTGAAGCTTTCTTT
V: TRBV27; J: TRBJ2-5; size: NA; D: NA; CDR3: CASSKRETQYF; DNA: TGTGCCAGCAGCAAGCGGGAGACCCAGTACTTC
V: TRBV28; J: TRBJ1-5; size: NA; D: NA; CDR3: CASSLSHPSNQPQHF; DNA: TGTGCCAGCAGTTTGAGCCACCCTAGCAATCAGCCCCAGCATTTT
V: TRBV29-1; J: TRBJ2-4; size: NA; D: NA; CDR3: CSVKQIGGARSINIQYF; DNA: TGCAGCGTTAAGCAGATAGGAGGAGCCCGAAGCATAAACATTCAGTACTTC
V: TRBV7-9; J: TRBJ1-3; size: NA; D: NA; CDR3: CASSLQGAGNTIYF; DNA: TGTGCCAGCAGCTTACAGGGTGCCGGAAACACCATATATTTT
V: TRBV7-9; J: TRBJ2-7; size: NA; D: NA; CDR3: CASSHGRLTSYEQYF; DNA: TGTGCCAGCAGCCACGGACGGCTCACCTCCTACGAGCAGTACTTC
V: TRBV18; J: TRBJ2-7; size: NA; D: NA; CDR3: CASSPGPNEQYF; DNA: TGTGCCAGCTCACCCGGGCCAAACGAGCAGTACTTC
V: TRBV6-1; J: TRBJ2-6; size: NA; D: NA; CDR3: CASSESASGANVLTF; DNA: TGTGCCAGCAGTGAATCGGCCTCTGGGGCCAACGTCCTGACTTTC
V: TRBV18; J: TRBJ1-1; size: NA; D: NA; CDR3: CASSPRERNTEAFF; DNA: TGTGCCAGCTCACCTAGGGAAAGGAACACTGAAGCTTTCTTT
V: TRBV6-6; J: TRBJ2-1; size: NA; D: TRBD2; CDR3: CASRDSGSVYNEQFF; DNA: TGTGCCAGCAGGGACAGCGGGAGTGTGTACAATGAGCAGTTCTTC
V: TRBV30; J: TRBJ1-2; size: NA; D: NA; CDR3: CAWSRLRGDYGYTF; DNA: TGTGCCTGGAGTCGATTGCGGGGGGACTATGGCTACACCTTC
V: TRBV2; J: TRBJ2-3; size: NA; D: TRBD2; CDR3: CASSGGLRTDTQYF; DNA: TGTGCCAGCAGTGGGGGACTACGCACAGATACGCAGTATTTT
V: TRBV3-1/TRBV3-2; J: TRBJ1-2; size: NA; D: NA; CDR3: CASSQLLGYGYTF; DNA: TGTGCCAGCAGCCAGTTACTAGGCTATGGCTACACCTTC
V: TRBV19; J: TRBJ1-5; size: NA; D: TRBD1; CDR3: CASKGEGAVNQPQHF; DNA: TGTGCCAGTAAAGGCGAGGGGGCTGTAAATCAGCCCCAGCATTTT
V: TRBV7-2; J: TRBJ1-5; size: NA; D: NA; CDR3: CASSLAGNGQPQHF; DNA: TGTGCCAGCAGCTTAGCGGGGAATGGTCAGCCCCAGCATTTT
V: TRBV10-3; J: TRBJ2-3; size: NA; D: NA; CDR3: CAISGGGYTDTQYF; DNA: TGTGCCATCAGCGGAGGGGGTTACACAGATACGCAGTATTTT
V: TRBV12-3/TRBV12-4; J: TRBJ1-1; size: NA; D: NA; CDR3: CASSLLHTEAFF; DNA: TGTGCCAGCAGTTTACTACACACTGAAGCTTTCTTT
V: TRBV3-1/TRBV3-2; J: TRBJ1-2; size: NA; D: NA; CDR3: CASSQGVQPYGYTF; DNA: TGTGCCAGCAGCCAAGGGGTGCAGCCCTATGGCTACACCTTC
V: TRBV10-1; J: TRBJ1-5; size: NA; D: NA; CDR3: CATLTRVRQPQHF; DNA: TGCGCCACCCTGACACGTGTCCGTCAGCCCCAGCATTTT
V: TRBV9; J: TRBJ2-2; size: NA; D: NA; CDR3: CASSVDRGRGGELFF; DNA: TGTGCCAGCAGCGTAGATCGGGGGAGAGGCGGGGAGCTGTTTTTT